This entry lists 4 T cell receptor beta chains sequenced from one sample in a study of control samples from healthy donors and cancer patients (dated by TCRdb to about 2020). Libraries were built with the immunoSEQ multiplex PCR assay. Sourced from immuneACCESS, this table was stored by TCRdb with only in-frame sequences that have V and J called. A share of the clones is absent; for the studies checked, an unresolved V gene accounts for under half, and the remainder has no known explanation. The sample profile shows roughly 64,000 clones; less than 95% of them were found once. The ten top clones hold 1% to 1.5% of the sample. The sequenced sample consisted of PBMCs. The source of these receptors is a woman aged 45 to 65 with colorectal cancer.

The chain employs TRBV12-5 and TRBJ2-1; TRBD2 might be the D (5 bases). The V end lost 6 bases, the J end lost 4 bases, and 19 bases lay between the germline ends. Germline values: CDR1 LGHNT, CDR2 FRNRAP. The CDR3 has 16 amino acids. DNA for the CDR3: TGTGCTAGTGGCCCGGGAACACGCGGGCCATACAATGAGCAGTTCTTC. It translates to CASGPGTRGPYNEQFF.

The CDR3 spells CASSLGSTNSGNTIYF. CDR3 DNA sequence: TGCGCCAGCAGCTTGGGGTCTACTAACTCTGGAAACACCATATATTTT. The chain has TRBV5-1 and TRBJ1-3; D not resolved. This CDR3 contains 16 residues. Trimming removed 0 bases at V and 0 bases at J, with 10 bases between. Germline V gives CDR1 SGHRS, CDR2 YFSETQ.

The V and J genes are TRBV5-1 and TRBJ2-5, with D perhaps matching TRBD2 (6 bases). V dropped 4 bases and J dropped 5 bases, with 18 bases sitting between them. From germline, CDR1 is SGHRS and CDR2 YFSETQ. The CDR3 has 15 residues. As DNA, the CDR3 is TGCGCCAGCAGCCAAGTGGAGCGGGTCCGGGAGACCCAGTACTTC. Translating it yields CASSQVERVRETQYF.

This chain uses TRBV11-2 with TRBJ2-2; D could derive from TRBD1 or TRBD2 (6 bases each). CDR3 length equals 13 residues. V gave up 5 bases and J gave up 6 bases, with 10 bases separating them. The germline gives CDR1 SGHAT, CDR2 FQNNGV. CDR3 in amino acids: CASSTRGAGELFF. Here the CDR3 DNA reads TGTGCCAGCAGCACTAGGGGGGCCGGGGAGCTGTTTTTT.